The subject of this entry is one T cell receptor (beta chain). The antigen is undetermined. This entry comes from a study of cytomegalovirus exposure and HLA in healthy donors. Turning to the study itself: There were approximately 400 genotyped donors. Of these, roughly 80% fell in the genetic ancestry cluster associated with self-reported Caucasian donors. Study outcomes and limitations: Researchers reported from a later analysis that most CMV-associated TCR beta chains appeared HLA-restricted.

The PCR ran on 60 Vbeta and 13 Jbeta primers. Clones were sequenced by immunoSEQ multiplex PCR, and TCRdb holds only the in-frame ones, with some missing. The table shows some 65,000 clones, with approximately 68% occurring only once. The germline V gene has CDR1 MDHEN and CDR2 SYDVKM. V lost 5 bases to trimming and J lost 2 bases, with 7 bases between them. The CDR3 totals 12 residues. The sequence derives from a woman aged 25 to 45 in good health and CMV-seronegative. J is TRBJ2-7 and V is TRBV28; D is ambiguous. Sequencing input: PBMCs. The CDR3 protein is CASSVPTYEQYF. In nucleotides, the CDR3 is TGTGCCAGCAGTGTACCTACCTACGAGCAGTACTTC.